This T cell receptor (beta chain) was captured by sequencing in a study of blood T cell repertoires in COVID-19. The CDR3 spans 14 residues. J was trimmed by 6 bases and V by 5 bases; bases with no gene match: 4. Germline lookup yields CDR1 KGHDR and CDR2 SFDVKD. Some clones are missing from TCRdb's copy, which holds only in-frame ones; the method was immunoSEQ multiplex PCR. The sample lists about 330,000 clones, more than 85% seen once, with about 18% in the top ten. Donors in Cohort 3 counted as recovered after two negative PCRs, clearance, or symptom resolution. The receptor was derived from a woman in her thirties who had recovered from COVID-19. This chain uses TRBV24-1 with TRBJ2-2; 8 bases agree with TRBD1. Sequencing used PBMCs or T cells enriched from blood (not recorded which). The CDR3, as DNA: TGTGCCACCAGTGGTATGACAGGGGCCGGGGAGCTGTTTTTT. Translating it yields CATSGMTGAGELFF.